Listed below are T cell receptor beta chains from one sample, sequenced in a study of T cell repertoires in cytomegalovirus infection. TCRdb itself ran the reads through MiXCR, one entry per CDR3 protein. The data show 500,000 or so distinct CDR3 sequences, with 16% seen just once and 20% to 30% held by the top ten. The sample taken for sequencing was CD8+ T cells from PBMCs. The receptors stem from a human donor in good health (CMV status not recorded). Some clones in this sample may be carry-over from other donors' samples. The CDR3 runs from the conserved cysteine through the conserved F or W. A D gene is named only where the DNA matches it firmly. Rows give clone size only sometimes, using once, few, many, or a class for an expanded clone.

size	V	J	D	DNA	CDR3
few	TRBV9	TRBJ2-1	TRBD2	TGTGCCAGCAGCGTAGGAACTAGCGGGTCTGTCTACAATGAGCAGTTCTTC	CASSVGTSGSVYNEQFF
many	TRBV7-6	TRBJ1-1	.	TGTGCCAGCAGCTGGAGCGACAGCGTTCGCGATGAAGCTTTCTTT	CASSWSDSVRDEAFF
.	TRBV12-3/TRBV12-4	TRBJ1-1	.	TGTGCCAGCAGTTTGGGCAGGGCGGCTTTCTTT	CASSLGRAAFF
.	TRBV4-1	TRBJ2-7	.	TGCGCCAGCAGCCAACCAGGGGCAGGGATGTCCGAGCAGTACTTC	CASSQPGAGMSEQYF
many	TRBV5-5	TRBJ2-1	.	TGTGCCAGCACCCTCGGGGGCAGGGGGAATGAGCAGTTCTTC	CASTLGGRGNEQFF
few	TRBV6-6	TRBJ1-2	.	TGTGCCAGCAGTAGTCCACGAAATACTAACTATGGCTACACCTTC	CASSSPRNTNYGYTF
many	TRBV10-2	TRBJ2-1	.	TGCGCCAGCAAGGGGGACGCCGGGGGTTTTTTTGAGTTCTTC	CASKGDAGGFFEFF
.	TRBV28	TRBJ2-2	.	TGTGCCAGCAGTTTGATCAGGGAGGTGAACGGGGAGCTGTTTTTT	CASSLIREVNGELFF
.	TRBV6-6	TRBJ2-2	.	TGTGCCAGCAGTTTTCTAGCGAACACCGGGGAGCTGTTTTTT	CASSFLANTGELFF
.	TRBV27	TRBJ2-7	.	TGTGCCAGCAGTTCGCAGGCGATCTCCTACGAGCAGTACTTC	CASSSQAISYEQYF
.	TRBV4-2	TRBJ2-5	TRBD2	TGTGCCAGCAGCCAAACCGGGACTAGTGGGGAGACCCAGTACTTC	CASSQTGTSGETQYF
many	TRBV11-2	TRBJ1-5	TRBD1	TGTGCCAGCAGCTCCCTAACCGGGACAGGGAGCAATCAGCCCCAGCATTTT	CASSSLTGTGSNQPQHF
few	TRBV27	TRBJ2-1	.	TGTGCCAGCCCCTGGACTGACGATTACAATGAGCAGTTCTTC	CASPWTDDYNEQFF
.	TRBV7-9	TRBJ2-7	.	TGTGCCAGCAGCTCAGGACGGAGTACGAGCCCCCCCTACGAGCAGTACTTC	CASSSGRSTSPPYEQYF
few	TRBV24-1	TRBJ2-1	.	TGTGCCACAGGGACTTACAATGAGCAGTTCTTC	CATGTYNEQFF
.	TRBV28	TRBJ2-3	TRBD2	TGTGCCAGCAGTGGATGGGGACTAGCGGGAGGGCCGGGAGATACGCAGTATTTT	CASSGWGLAGGPGDTQYF
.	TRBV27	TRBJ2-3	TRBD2	TGTGCCAGCAGTTTAGCGGGAGTGACCCCAACGCAGTATTTT	CASSLAGVTPTQYF
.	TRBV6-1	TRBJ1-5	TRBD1	TGTGCCAGCACATGGACAGGCGTTAGCAATCAGCCCCAGCATTTT	CASTWTGVSNQPQHF
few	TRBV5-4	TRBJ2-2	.	TGTGCCAGCAGCTTTTCTGCAGGGACCTACACCGGGGAGCTGTTTTTT	CASSFSAGTYTGELFF
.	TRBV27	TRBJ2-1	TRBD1	TGTGCCAGCAGGACAGGGGTTCTCAATGAGCAGTTCTTC	CASRTGVLNEQFF
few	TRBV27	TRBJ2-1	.	TGTGCCAGCAGTCCTTCGAGTGGGGAAAACACGCATGAGCAGTTCTTC	CASSPSSGENTHEQFF
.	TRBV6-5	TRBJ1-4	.	TGTGCCAGCAGTTACGGGGAATCGGCTAATGAAAAACTGTTTTTT	CASSYGESANEKLFF
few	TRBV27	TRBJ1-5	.	TGTGCCAGCAGTCTAACTAGCAGCCCCCTACAGCCCCAGCATTTT	CASSLTSSPLQPQHF
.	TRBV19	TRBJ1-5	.	TGTGCCAGTAGTATAGTGGGCCCGGCCCAGCATTTT	CASSIVGPAQHF
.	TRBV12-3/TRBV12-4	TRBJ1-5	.	TGTGCCAGCAGACGCACAGGGTCTTGGCAGCCCCAGCATTTT	CASRRTGSWQPQHF
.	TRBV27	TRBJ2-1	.	TGTGCCAGCAGTTTTGGGGGGCCTTCCTACAATGAGCAGTTCTTC	CASSFGGPSYNEQFF
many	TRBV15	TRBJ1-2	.	TGTGCCACCAGCGAACGGACAGCTAACTATGGCTACACCTTC	CATSERTANYGYTF
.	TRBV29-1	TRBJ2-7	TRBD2	TGCAGCGTTGGAGCGGGGGCCGTTAACGAGCAGTACTTC	CSVGAGAVNEQYF
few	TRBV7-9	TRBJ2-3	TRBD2	TGTGCCAGCAGACCTTTTCCGGGGGGGAGCGCAGATACGCAGTATTTT	CASRPFPGGSADTQYF
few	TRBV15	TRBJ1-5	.	TGTGCCACCAGCAAAGACAGCGGGGCTAGCCAGCCCCAGCATTTT	CATSKDSGASQPQHF
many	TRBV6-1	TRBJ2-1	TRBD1	TGTGCCAGCAGCACCGGGACAGGGTTCTACAATGAGCAGTTCTTC	CASSTGTGFYNEQFF
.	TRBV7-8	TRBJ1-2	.	TGTGCCAGCAGCCCCCTCGGGAGTAACTATGGCTACACCTTC	CASSPLGSNYGYTF
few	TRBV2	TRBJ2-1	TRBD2	TGTGCCAGCAGGAGGATAGGGACTAGCGTGGGTCCCAATGAGCAGTTCTTC	CASRRIGTSVGPNEQFF
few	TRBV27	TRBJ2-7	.	TGTGCCAGCAGTTTATCCCAATCCCTACGGAGCTACGAGCAGTACTTC	CASSLSQSLRSYEQYF
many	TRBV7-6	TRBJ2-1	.	TGTGCCAGCAGCACCCGTGGGGCGACGGGACCGGGGAATGAGCAGTTCTTC	CASSTRGATGPGNEQFF
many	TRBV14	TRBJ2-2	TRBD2	TGTGCCAGCAGCCAAGAGCGGGGGTCCGGGGAGCTGTTTTTT	CASSQERGSGELFF
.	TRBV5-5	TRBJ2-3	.	TGTGCCAGCAGCTCAAGGGGCGGGACCCGGGATACGCAGTATTTT	CASSSRGGTRDTQYF
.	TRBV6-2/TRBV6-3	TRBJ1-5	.	TGTGCCAGCAGAAAAAATTTCGACGGATTTAGCAATCAGCCCCAGCATTTT	CASRKNFDGFSNQPQHF
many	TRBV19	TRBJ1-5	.	TGTGCCAGTAGTATAGTCGTCGGCAGACTGAGCAATCAGCCCCAGCATTTT	CASSIVVGRLSNQPQHF
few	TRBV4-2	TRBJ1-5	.	TGTGCCAGCAGCCAAGGCAGGGGAGGCAATCAGCCCCAGCATTTT	CASSQGRGGNQPQHF
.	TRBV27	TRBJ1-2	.	TGTGCCAGCGGGATTTGGGGCTATGGCTACACCTTC	CASGIWGYGYTF
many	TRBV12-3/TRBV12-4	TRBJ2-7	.	TGTGCCAGCAGTTTAGATGAGGGTTCCTACGAGCAGTACTTC	CASSLDEGSYEQYF
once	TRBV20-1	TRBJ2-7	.	TGCAGTGCCGAGGAGGTCTCCTACGAGCAGTACTTC	CSAEEVSYEQYF
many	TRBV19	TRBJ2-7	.	TGTGCCAGTAGTATCGGGGGAGGATTCTCCTACGAGCAGTACTTC	CASSIGGGFSYEQYF
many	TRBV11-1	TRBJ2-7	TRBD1	TGTGCCAGCAGCTTCGAAGGGGGCAACGAGCAGTACTTC	CASSFEGGNEQYF